This T cell receptor (beta chain) comes out of a study of T cell responses to AZD1222 COVID-19 vaccine. Points on this clone: Its antigen is unidentified.

The assay was immunoSEQ multiplex PCR, and TCRdb's table has in-frame clones only and misses some. The sample shows approximately 140,000 clones, about 93% of them seen only once. Whole-study findings and limits: With dominance at 160-218 and 743-854, vaccine-associated CD4 TCRs spanned spike. Possibly, clonal diversity was underestimated; donors were largely white British and included more females.

Germline assignment: CDR1 MNHEY and CDR2 SMNVEV (reference sequence). This CDR3 region has 15 residues. Trimming took 6 bases from V and 2 from J; bases not matched to a gene: 5. The sequence was collected from an adult in good health. The sequences come from peripheral blood, collected on day 0 of AZD1222 vaccination. The chain has TRBV27 and TRBJ1-5; 9 positions agree with TRBD1. The CDR3 region has the DNA TGTGCCAGCAGGGGACAGGGTTGGGGCAATCAGCCCCAGCATTTT. Residues: CASRGQGWGNQPQHF.